The 23 T cell receptor beta chains given below trace back to one sample, sequenced in a study of post-analysis software for immune sequencing data. Prepared TCR beta cDNA libraries contained unique molecular identifiers. TCRdb redid the calling of the PCR reads with MiXCR, one entry per CDR3 protein. In the table there are 450,000 or so distinct CDR3 sequences, around 40% of which are singletons. Regarding the study as a whole: About five TRBV segments, including TRBV5-6, TRBV5-1 and TRBV20-1, were more frequent in patients than controls.

Their antigens remain unidentified. Sequencing was carried out using blood. These receptors were obtained from a girl aged 5 to 17 with multiple sclerosis.

The V gene is TRBV6-1, the J gene TRBJ1-4, with TRBD1 identical over 8 bases. Losses at the gene ends were 6 bases for V and 8 bases for J; bases not matched to a gene: 8. CDR1 and CDR2 (germline): MNHNS, SASEGT. This CDR3 is built from 14 residues. This CDR3 is CASRAGGMKEKLFF. The CDR3 DNA follows: TGTGCCAGCAGAGCAGGGGGCATGAAGGAAAAACTGTTTTTT.

V and J are TRBV29-1 and TRBJ2-1; D assignment may be TRBD1 or TRBD2 (5 bases each). This CDR3 is built from 12 residues. Between the trimmed V and J ends, which lost 4 bases and 4 bases, there was a span of 8 bases. Germline V gives CDR1 SQVTM, CDR2 ANQGSEA. The CDR3 DNA reads TGCAGCGTTGTGAGGGGTTACAATGAGCAGTTCTTC. Translation: CSVVRGYNEQFF.

The gene calls are TRBV7-3 and TRBJ1-4; no firm D call. The CDR3 sequence is 14 residues long. V was trimmed by 4 bases and J by 8 bases, leaving 14 bases between them. CDR1 is SGHTA, CDR2 FQGTGA, per germline. CDR3 sequence (DNA): TGTGCCAGCAGCTCATCCGGGGAAGTGGAAAAACTGTTTTTT. It encodes CASSSSGEVEKLFF.

This clonotype was recorded a few times. This chain joins TRBV6-6 and TRBJ1-2, with unresolved D. V lost 2 bases, J lost 4 bases, and 8 bases lay in between. Germline loops: CDR1 MNHNY, CDR2 SVGAGI (reference sequence). This CDR3 contains 13 residues. The CDR3 loop reads CASSYEAGYGYTF. In DNA, the CDR3 is TGTGCCAGCAGTTACGAGGCGGGCTATGGCTACACCTTC.

This clonotype was detected a few times. The chain links TRBV10-2 to TRBJ2-7, with 8 bases that match TRBD2. The CDR3 is 17 amino acids. V dropped 2 bases and J dropped 0; count of bases not matched to a gene: 9. Germline loops: CDR1 WSHSY, CDR2 SAAADI. CDR3 region: CASSEPRGSGTSYEQYF. CDR3 bases: TGCGCCAGCAGTGAGCCCCGGGGTAGCGGGACCTCCTACGAGCAGTACTTC.

This clonotype appeared a few times. Written as DNA, the CDR3 is TGCGCCAGCAGCCAACCTGGACAGGGGGCGAGACTCTACGAGCAGTACTTC. Protein sequence: CASSQPGQGARLYEQYF. The chain links TRBV4-1 to TRBJ2-7, with 11 bases that match TRBD1. Germline V CDR1 and CDR2: MGHRA, YSYEKL. The trim removed 2 bases at V and 3 bases at J, leaving 9 bases unmatched. The CDR3 extends over 17 amino acids.

The V gene is TRBV29-1, the J gene TRBJ1-4; TRBD1 aligns across 8 bases. The CDR3 is made up of 12 amino acids. V lost 7 bases, J lost 7 bases, and 5 bases stayed unmatched. Per the germline V gene, CDR1 is SQVTM and CDR2 is ANQGSEA. This chain's CDR3 is CSALGQGEKLFF. The CDR3 DNA follows: TGCAGCGCCCTAGGACAGGGTGAAAAACTGTTTTTT. Variable domain in full (rest from reference TRBV29-1 and TRBJ1-4): SAVISQKPSRDICQRGTSLTIQCQVDSQVTMMFWYRQQPGQSLTLIATANQGSEATYESGFVIDKFPISRPNLTFSTLTVSNMSPEDSSIYLCSALGQGEKLFFGSGTQLSVL.

This clonotype has a handful of counts. The gene calls are TRBV10-3 and TRBJ2-7, with 10 bases aligning to TRBD2. Germline CDR1 reads ENHRY; CDR2 reads SYGVKD. The CDR3 loop spans 14 amino acids. V lost 2 bases and J lost 2; bases outside the gene matches: 0. CDR3 in amino acids: CAISETSGTYEQYF. The CDR3 DNA reads as TGTGCCATCAGTGAGACTAGCGGGACCTACGAGCAGTACTTC.

The chain employs TRBV7-9 and TRBJ2-5; D could derive from TRBD1 or TRBD2 (6 bases each). This CDR3 has 15 amino acids. Trimming left V 8 bases short and J 5 bases short, with 21 bases between. CDR1 and CDR2 (germline): SEHNR, FQNEAQ (reference sequence). CDR3 sequence: CASWGAAAPLETQYF. CDR3 nucleotides: TGTGCCAGCTGGGGGGCGGCAGCCCCTTTGGAGACCCAGTACTTC.

The chain employs TRBV3-1 and TRBJ2-4; the D call may be TRBD1 or TRBD2 (5 bases each). The J call may be wrong; the DNA end is better matched by TRBJ2-7. The CDR3 covers 15 residues. Germline values: CDR1 LGHDT, CDR2 YNNKEL (reference sequence). Here the CDR3 reads CASSQDGGAIYEQYF. In DNA form, the CDR3 reads TGTGCCAGCAGCCAAGATGGGGGAGCAATCTACGAGCAGTACTTC.

Concerning this clonotype itself: This clone may be a read error of a much larger clone one base away. The rearrangement uses TRBV11-2 and TRBJ2-4, with D possibly being TRBD2 (5 bases). The J call may be mistaken, given a closer DNA end match to TRBJ2-7. Germline lookup yields CDR1 SGHAT and CDR2 FQNNGV. The CDR3 covers 18 residues. The CDR3 nucleotides read TGTGCCAGCAGCTTAGCGGGCATGGGATTTGGAGGATCCTACGAGCAGTACTTC. Translation: CASSLAGMGFGGSYEQYF.

The chain uses TRBV5-1 and TRBJ1-3, with 9 bases lining up with TRBD1. With 2 bases clipped from V and 0 bases from J, the junction kept 9 bases outside the gene matches. There are 18 residues in the CDR3. CDR1 and CDR2 from the germline V gene are SGHRS and YFSETQ. The CDR3 loop reads CASSFFPGQGNSGNTIYF. CDR3 nucleotide sequence: TGCGCCAGCAGCTTTTTCCCGGGACAGGGCAACTCTGGAAACACCATATATTTT.

This clonotype was detected a few times. The gene calls are TRBV25-1 and TRBJ2-1; 11 nucleotides agree with TRBD2. Germline assignment: CDR1 MGHDK and CDR2 SYGVNS. Losses at the gene ends were 7 bases for V and 3 bases for J; bases not matched to a gene: 5. CDR3 length: 15 residues. For the CDR3, the DNA is TGTGCCAGCACTGGCGGGACTAGCGGCTACAATGAGCAGTTCTTC. Its protein product is CASTGGTSGYNEQFF.

The rearrangement joins TRBV10-3 to TRBJ2-3, with D hard to call. The CDR3 is 15 amino acids. Germline V gene lookup returns CDR1 ENHRY and CDR2 SYGVKD. Trimming stripped 4 bases from V and 2 bases from J, with 13 bases between. CDR3 residues: CAISVGGRPTDTQYF. Here the CDR3 DNA reads TGTGCCATCAGTGTGGGCGGCCGGCCCACAGATACGCAGTATTTT.

The V and J genes are TRBV7-2 and TRBJ1-4, with unresolved D. The germline V and J ends were trimmed by 6 bases and 3 bases, with 14 bases remaining between them. CDR1 is SGHTA, CDR2 FQGNSA, per germline. The CDR3 is 15 amino acids. As DNA, the CDR3 is TGTGCCAGCAGAGCCACAGAGTCAGCTAATGAAAAACTGTTTTTT. Encoded protein: CASRATESANEKLFF. The full variable domain, rest sourced from reference TRBV7-2 and TRBJ1-4, is GAGVSQSPSNKVTEKGKDVELRCDPISGHTALYWYRQSLGQGLEFLIYFQGNSAPDKSGLPSDRFSAERTGGSVSTLTIQRTQQEDSAVYLCASRATESANEKLFFGSGTQLSVL.

Notes on this clonotype: A read error may produce the germline difference seen at one junction end. The chain recombines TRBV5-1 with TRBJ1-2; 8 positions agree with TRBD1. This CDR3 is 13 amino acids long. Germline values: CDR1 SGHRS, CDR2 YFSETQ. CDR3 region: CAGSPTGAYGYTF. The CDR3 DNA is TGCGCCGGCAGCCCGACAGGGGCCTATGGCTACACCTTC.

The chain uses TRBV27 and TRBJ2-1, with D possibly TRBD1 on 6 matching bases. The germline CDR1 and CDR2 sequences are MNHEY and SMNVEV (reference sequence). The CDR3 covers 15 residues. V shed 3 bases and J shed 7 bases, with 16 bases lying between them. This CDR3 is CASSFSRVGGNEQFF. CDR3 DNA: TGTGCCAGCAGTTTTAGTAGGGTAGGGGGTAATGAGCAGTTCTTC.

This chain uses TRBV5-5 with TRBJ1-2, with a weak D call TRBD1 (6 bases). This CDR3 is 15 amino acids long. The germline V gene encodes CDR1 SGHKS and CDR2 YYEKEE (reference sequence). V gave up 3 bases and J gave up 2 bases, with 14 bases separating them. The CDR3 DNA reads TGTGCCAGCAGCTCAACGACAGGACAAAACTATGGCTACACCTTC. This encodes CASSSTTGQNYGYTF.

This clonotype has a handful of counts. The chain has TRBV6-4 and TRBJ2-7; possible D gene TRBD2, 6 bases. Trimming took 6 bases from V and 3 from J, leaving 9 bases between them. The CDR3 contains 12 residues. Germline assignment: CDR1 MRHNA and CDR2 SNTAGT. This CDR3 is CASRGRHYEQYF. Here the CDR3 DNA reads TGTGCCAGCAGGGGGAGGCACTACGAGCAGTACTTC.

V gene TRBV10-3 combines with J gene TRBJ2-5; the D gene could be TRBD1 or TRBD2 (5 bases each). The CDR3 spans 14 residues. V was trimmed by 4 bases and J by 4 bases, leaving 13 bases between them. CDR1 and CDR2 (germline): ENHRY, SYGVKD. The CDR3 loop is CAISAGNRGETQYF. The CDR3 DNA reads as TGTGCCATCAGTGCGGGGAATAGGGGAGAGACCCAGTACTTC.

This clonotype turned up a few times. The chain is built from TRBV9 and TRBJ2-3, with 10 nucleotides matching TRBD2. The CDR3 consists of 15 residues. Germline values: CDR1 SGDLS, CDR2 YYNGEE. Trimming at V came to 4 bases and at J to 3 bases, leaving 5 bases not matched to a gene. The CDR3 coding sequence is TGTGCCAGCAGCCCTTGGACTAGCGGTACAGATACGCAGTATTTT. Its protein is CASSPWTSGTDTQYF.

For the CDR3, the DNA is TGCGCCAGCAGCCGCAGGGCTAGCGGGAGTGGCACAGATACGCAGTATTTT. It codes for CASSRRASGSGTDTQYF. This chain connects TRBV5-1 to TRBJ2-3; TRBD2 agrees at 10 bases. Germline CDR1 SGHRS, CDR2 YFSETQ. CDR3 size: 17 residues. V shed 4 bases and J 1 base; nucleotides not matched to a gene: 9.

This chain links TRBV20-1 with TRBJ2-1; D is ambiguous. With 0 bases removed from V and 4 bases from J, the gap between germline ends came to 13 bases. The CDR3 totals 15 residues. The germline gives CDR1 DFQATT, CDR2 SNEGSKA (reference sequence). CDR3 DNA: TGCAGTGCTAGAGATCGGAGCGTCGTATACAATGAGCAGTTCTTC. It is translated as CSARDRSVVYNEQFF.